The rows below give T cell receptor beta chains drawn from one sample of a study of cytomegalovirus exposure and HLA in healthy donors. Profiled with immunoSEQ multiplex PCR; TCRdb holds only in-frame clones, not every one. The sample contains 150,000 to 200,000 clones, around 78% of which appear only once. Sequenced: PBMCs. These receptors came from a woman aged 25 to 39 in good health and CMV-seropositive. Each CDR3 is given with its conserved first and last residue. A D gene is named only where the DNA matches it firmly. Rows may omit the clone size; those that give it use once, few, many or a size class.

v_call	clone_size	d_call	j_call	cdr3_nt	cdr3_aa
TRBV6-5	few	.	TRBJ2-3	TGTGCCAGCAGTGAATTTGAGGTCACAGATACGCAGTATTTT	CASSEFEVTDTQYF
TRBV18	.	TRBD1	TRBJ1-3	TGTGCCAGCTCCCCATTCGGGACAGACTCTGGAAACACCATATATTTT	CASSPFGTDSGNTIYF
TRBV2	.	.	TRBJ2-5	TGTGCCAGCAGTCCCGCTTTAGGCAGGGGGGTAAGAGAGACCCAGTACTTC	CASSPALGRGVRETQYF
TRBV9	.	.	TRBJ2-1	TGTGCCAGCAGCGTAGAACTAGCCTATGAGCAGTTCTTC	CASSVELAYEQFF
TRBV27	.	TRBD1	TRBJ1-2	TGTGCCAGCAGTTGGGACGACAGGGGTGGCTACACCTTC	CASSWDDRGGYTF
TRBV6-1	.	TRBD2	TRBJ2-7	TGTGCCAGCACCCGAGCGGGGGGGTCCTACGAGCAGTACTTC	CASTRAGGSYEQYF
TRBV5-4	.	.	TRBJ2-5	TGTGCCAGCAGCTTGGCGGGGGACAGTGCGGAGACCCAGTACTTC	CASSLAGDSAETQYF
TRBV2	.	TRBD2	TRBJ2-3	TGTGCCAGCAGTCTAGCGGGGAGGCTCGGAGATACGCAGTATTTT	CASSLAGRLGDTQYF
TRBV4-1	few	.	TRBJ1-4	TGCGCCAGCAGTCCCCTGGGGCTCCAGAATGAAAAACTGTTTTTT	CASSPLGLQNEKLFF
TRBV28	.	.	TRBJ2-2	TGTGCCAGCAGGCTTGGGGCCCTCCCCGGGGAGCTGTTTTTT	CASRLGALPGELFF
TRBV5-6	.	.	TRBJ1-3	TGTGCCAGCAGCCTACTCCCCTGGGAGGGATCTGGAAACACCATATATTTT	CASSLLPWEGSGNTIYF
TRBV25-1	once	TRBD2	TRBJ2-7	TGTGCCAGCAGTCTGTCTAGCGGGGGCTACGAGCAGTACTTC	CASSLSSGGYEQYF
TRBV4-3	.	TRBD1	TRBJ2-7	TGCGCCAGCAGCCAAGATCTGTGGGACAGCAACCCCTACGAGCAGTACTTC	CASSQDLWDSNPYEQYF
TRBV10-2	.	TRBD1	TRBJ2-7	TGCGCCAGCAGTGTAGTAACAGGGGCGGCCGAGCAGTACTTC	CASSVVTGAAEQYF
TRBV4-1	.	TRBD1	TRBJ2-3	TGCGCCAGCAGCCAGGGGGGGGACAGGGGAGATACGCAGTATTTT	CASSQGGDRGDTQYF
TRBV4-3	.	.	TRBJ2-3	TGCGCCAGCAGCCAAGAGATGAGAGATACGCAGTATTTT	CASSQEMRDTQYF